This TCR beta chain came from a study of response to subunit inactivated influenza vaccine. Using its own MiXCR run on the RT-PCR reads, TCRdb lists one record per CDR3 protein. The table records about 700,000 distinct CDR3 sequences, around 14% of them present only once. Per germline, CDR1 LGHDT and CDR2 YNNKEL (reference sequence). This CDR3 region has 14 residues. With 1 base removed from V and 7 bases from J, the gap between germline ends came to 11 bases. Findings and limits, study-wide: With each seasonal influenza vaccination, the authors suggested, few new T cells are recruited.

This clonotype showed up many times. Its antigen is not identified. The chain links TRBV3-1 to TRBJ2-1; tentative D call: TRBD2 (5 bases). Sequencing used PBMCs from blood, obtained 14 to 15 days before vaccination. The TCR sequence derives from a man aged 50-59 years who received an inactivated influenza vaccine. For the CDR3, the DNA is TGTGCCAGCAGCCAAGCGCTGAGAGGGAATGAGCAGTTCTTC. Its protein product is CASSQALRGNEQFF.